Listed below are T cell receptor beta chains from one sample, sequenced in a study of tumor and adjacent non-tumor tissue in lung cancer. TCRdb re-derived calls from the multiplex PCR reads in MiXCR, one entry per CDR3 protein. The table includes approximately 140,000 distinct CDR3 sequences, 66% detected once. Sequencing was done on a sample of lung tumor tissue. Every receptor here comes from a man in his fifties or sixties with small cell lung cancer. Each CDR3 is given with its conserved first and last residue. The D gene is left open where the match is weak. Clone size is stated in some rows and not others, as once, few, many or a class when expanded.

NA	NA	TRBV6-2/TRBV6-3	TRBJ2-3	CATPWVIVTDTQYF	TGTGCCACCCCATGGGTGATTGTGACGGATACGCAGTATTTT
TRBD2	NA	TRBV20-1	TRBJ2-1	CSAINTPLAGMGEQFF	TGCAGTGCTATAAACACTCCACTAGCGGGAATGGGTGAGCAGTTCTTC
NA	NA	TRBV11-3	TRBJ2-2	CASSASGDTGEMLF	TGTGCCAGCAGCGCGTCGGGTGACACCGGGGAGATGCTTTTT
NA	NA	TRBV28	TRBJ1-2	CTSTFGGDGYSF	TGTACCAGCACTTTCGGGGGAGATGGCTACTCCTTC
TRBD1	NA	TRBV6-5	TRBJ1-1	CASSYSPKGAYTEAFF	TGTGCCAGCAGTTATTCCCCTAAGGGGGCATACACTGAAGCTTTCTTT
TRBD2	NA	TRBV28	TRBJ2-1	CASSPDDSGVGPYNEHFF	TGTGCCAGCAGCCCCGATGATAGCGGGGTGGGACCCTACAATGAGCATTTCTTC
TRBD1	NA	TRBV6-6	TRBJ1-5	CASRTGGDDQPQHF	TGTGCCAGCAGGACAGGGGGGGACGATCAGCCCCAGCATTTT
NA	once	TRBV12-5	TRBJ2-3	CASGLVAFVTRMSTDTQYF	TGTGCTAGTGGTTTAGTGGCTTTTGTGACTAGAATGAGCACAGATACGCAGTATTTT
TRBD2	NA	TRBV6-1	TRBJ2-1	CASSWGGLEVNEQSF	TGTGCCAGCAGTTGGGGGGGACTAGAGGTCAATGAGCAGTCCTTC
NA	NA	TRBV11-2	TRBJ1-1	CVSSSKQGPRISTDAFF	TGTGTCAGCAGCTCAAAGCAGGGGCCAAGGATAAGCACTGATGCTTTCTTT
TRBD1	once	TRBV9	TRBJ2-1	CASSLTGTGIYNEQFF	TGTGCCAGCAGCCTTACAGGGACAGGCATATACAATGAGCAGTTCTTC
TRBD2	NA	TRBV12-3/TRBV12-4	TRBJ2-2	CASSFAGVPTGELFF	TGTGCCAGCAGTTTCGCGGGAGTGCCCACCGGGGAGCTGTTTTTT
NA	NA	TRBV29-1	TRBJ2-1	CSVEDQRASSYNEQFF	TGCAGCGTTGAAGATCAACGGGCGAGCTCCTACAATGAGCAGTTCTTC
NA	NA	TRBV11-2	TRBJ2-3	CACSLMGETDTQYF	TGTGCCTGCAGCTTAATGGGAGAGACAGATACGCAGTATTTT
NA	few	TRBV4-2	TRBJ2-5	CASSHEPGPNQETQYF	TGTGCCAGCAGCCACGAACCGGGACCAAACCAAGAGACCCAGTACTTC
NA	NA	TRBV4-1	TRBJ1-2	CASSRDRGDYGYTF	TGCGCCAGCAGCCGAGATAGAGGGGACTATGGTTACACCTTC
NA	NA	TRBV11-3	TRBJ2-7	CASTRQSYYGQYF	TGTGCCAGTACCCGACAGAGCTATTACGGGCAGTACTTC
NA	NA	TRBV11-2	TRBJ1-5	CASSQQTRNNQPQHF	TGTGCCAGCAGCCAACAGACCAGAAACAATCAGCCCCAGCATTTT
NA	NA	TRBV20-1	TRBJ2-3	CSVREESGGDTQYF	TGCAGTGTTAGAGAGGAGTCAGGAGGAGATACGCAGTATTTT
NA	NA	TRBV11-2	TRBJ2-2	CARSFGSANTGELFF	TGTGCTAGAAGCTTCGGTAGCGCGAACACCGGGGAGCTGTTTTTT
NA	NA	TRBV6-6	TRBJ2-3	CASSFMMGVARHTQYF	TGTGCCAGCAGTTTCATGATGGGGGTAGCCAGGCATACGCAGTATTTT
TRBD2	NA	TRBV7-9	TRBJ2-1	CASSLSLAGTYNEQFF	TGTGCCAGCAGCTTGAGTCTAGCGGGAACTTACAATGAGCAGTTCTTC
TRBD1	NA	TRBV7-8	TRBJ2-5	CASSLTGDQEIQYF	TGTGCCAGCAGCTTAACAGGGGACCAAGAGATCCAGTACTTC
NA	few	TRBV29-1	TRBJ1-2	CSVEAAHYGYTF	TGCAGCGTTGAAGCCGCCCACTATGGCTACACCTTC
TRBD2	few	TRBV5-1	TRBJ2-1	CASSYSGSGLYNEQFF	TGCGCCAGCAGCTATAGCGGGAGTGGGCTCTACAATGAGCAGTTCTTC
NA	NA	TRBV4-1	TRBJ2-2	CASSQVTPPQSHSNTGELFF	TGCGCCAGTAGCCAAGTCACCCCCCCGCAGTCCCACTCAAACACCGGGGAGCTGTTTTTT
NA	NA	TRBV29-1	TRBJ1-4	CSVEWGAWGLFF	TGCAGCGTTGAATGGGGTGCCTGGGGACTGTTTTTT
NA	NA	TRBV6-2/TRBV6-3	TRBJ2-3	CASSYSTVHGSEDTQYF	TGTGCCAGCAGTTACTCGACGGTTCATGGGAGCGAGGATACGCAGTATTTT